This TCR beta chain was identified in a study of blood T cell repertoires in COVID-19. Study members were between about 18 and 90 years old and lived in about two dozen US regions. Participants were placed into cohorts based on the clinical history they reported. Recovered Cohort 3 donors showed two negative PCRs, clearance, or symptom resolution. The repertoire was sequenced with immunoSEQ multiplex PCR; TCRdb's copy has only in-frame clones and lacks some. The sample shows 150,000 to 250,000 clones, about 90% of them seen only once. V was clipped by 5 bases and J by 5 bases, with 6 bases between them. The CDR3 is made up of 11 amino acids.

Sequenced input: PBMCs or T cells enriched from blood (not recorded which). The sequence came from a woman aged 25-40 years who had recovered from COVID-19. The chain links TRBV12-3 or TRBV12-4 to TRBJ1-1; no firm D call. The CDR3 spells CASSMRTEAFF. In nucleotides, the CDR3 is TGTGCCAGCAGTATGAGGACTGAAGCTTTCTTT.